This TCR beta chain was captured in a study of cytomegalovirus exposure and HLA in healthy donors. A multiplex PCR was run with 60 Vbeta primers and 13 Jbeta primers. TCRdb's copy holds only in-frame clones and misses some; the assay was immunoSEQ multiplex PCR. The sample has roughly 150,000 clones, 76% seen once. The CDR3 has 14 residues. The V gene's germline CDR1 is SQVTM and CDR2 ANQGSEA. Trimming stripped 3 bases from V and 6 bases from J, with 17 bases between. For this clone: The antigen is unknown.

Points from the study as a whole: In a later analysis, TCR beta V- and J-gene trimming showed a link to a missense DCLRE1C variant. Being productive about 87% or about 30% of the time was typical of most TCR beta V segments in an earlier analysis. It emerged from a later analysis that several of the most significant clusters appeared to be linked to common viral pathogens.

The sequenced sample was PBMCs. The TCR originated in a woman in her thirties or forties in good health and CMV-seronegative. J is TRBJ1-2 and V is TRBV29-1; D is ambiguous. CDR3 nucleotides: TGCAGCGTTGATGAGGCACACTTATTCAATGGCTACACCTTC. It yields the protein CSVDEAHLFNGYTF.